This T cell receptor (beta chain) is drawn from a study of T cell responses to AZD1222 COVID-19 vaccine (dated by TCRdb to the early 2020s). Notes on the research overall: A total of just over 230 trial participants underwent TCR sequencing, of whom more than 200 had received two doses of AZD1222 and 26 had received two doses of the MenACWY control vaccine. Trial participants were enrolled into age subgroups of 18-55, 56-69 and 70-plus years, which contained 148, 28 and 57 TCR-sequenced participants, respectively. On the study overall, not on this receptor specifically: Epitopes outside the regions mutated in the B.1.351 and B.1.1.7 variants were reportedly recognized by nearly half of the unique spike-specific TCRs. In the small 56-69-year group, the increase in depth fell short of significance, most likely because of low power. Conclusions about previously exposed vaccinees were limited because only a handful of AZD1222 recipients were SARS-CoV-2 seropositive at baseline. Participants were mostly white British, with more females than males. The authors suggested clonal diversity may have been underestimated. The whole spike protein was spanned by vaccine-associated CD4 TCRs, and dominant responses were seen in regions 160-218 and 743-854. A significant rise in spike-specific TCR breadth and depth was observed after two AZD1222 doses relative to day 0 and relative to MenACWY recipients. Because no day 14 peak-response samples were available, repertoires were characterized only after the peak T cell response.

The CDR3 has 14 amino acids, counting the end cysteine and phenylalanine. Only the CDR3 DNA is retained, 42 bases long and in frame from the first base. CDR1 and CDR2, looked up from the germline V gene, are MNHNS and SASEGT. The germline ends are 11 bases apart after V is trimmed by 2 bases and J by 4 bases. Remarks on this clone: Its antigen remains undetermined. Base qualities were left out, and no much larger clone turns up one base away.

The time point label, read with the paper, signifies: about 28 days (+/-7) after the second vaccine dose. AZD1222 recipients whose second dose came at about 4 weeks and those whose second dose came at about 12 weeks were combined into one group, since spike-specific TCR depth and breadth did not differ between the two schedules. Samples from vaccinated people were obtained from the UK trials COV001 and COV002, which included a single-blind randomized controlled phase 2/3 trial of AZD1222 (ChAdOx1 nCoV-19) in healthy adults. For TCRbeta chain sequencing, PBMC samples were collected from trial participants at day 0 and at day 28 after the second dose. The CDR3 regions of human TCRbeta chains were analyzed by immunosequencing. In the paper's pipeline: TCRs in the repertoires were compared against a reference library of SARS-CoV-2-specific TCRs that had been generated with the MIRA antigen-specificity platform. Breadth was defined as the fraction of unique TCRs that were SARS-CoV-2-associated, and depth was defined as the fraction of total T cells that were SARS-CoV-2-associated. Using the MIRA data, each spike-specific TCR was assigned both to the spike region to which the TCR was reactive and to a CD4 or CD8 class. Log10-transformed breadth and depth values were compared by one-way ANOVA with Sidak's multiple comparisons tests. The clones in this table, taken by TCRdb from immuneACCESS, are in-frame only. Not every clone is retained; where verified, under half of the shortfall comes from an unresolved V gene, and the cause of the rest is unknown. The V and J calls and clone size were taken over from that table, and D and trimming were inferred from the DNA. Present in this sample are about 110,000 clones, 85% to 95% of which were seen just once. The leading ten clones occupy 2.5% to 3% of the sample.

Recombination connected TRBV6-1 to TRBJ1-2; the D gene identity is not certain. The sequence derives from an adult who received the AZD1222 COVID-19 vaccine. Sequenced here: peripheral blood, sampled 28 days after the second AZD1222 dose. The nucleotides are TGTGCCAGCAGTGAATGGAGATTCTCCTATGGCTACACCTTC. Protein translation: CASSEWRFSYGYTF.